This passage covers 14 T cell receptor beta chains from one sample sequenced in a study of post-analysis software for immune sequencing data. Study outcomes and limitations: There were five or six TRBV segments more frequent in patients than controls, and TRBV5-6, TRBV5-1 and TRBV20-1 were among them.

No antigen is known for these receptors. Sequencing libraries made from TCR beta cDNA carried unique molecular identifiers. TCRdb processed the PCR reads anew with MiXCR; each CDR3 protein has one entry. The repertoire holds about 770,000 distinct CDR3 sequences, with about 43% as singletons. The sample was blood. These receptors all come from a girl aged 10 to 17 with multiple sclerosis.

The CDR3 sequence: CASNSIGGTEAFF. The DNA for the CDR3 is TGTGCCAGCAACTCCATCGGCGGCACTGAAGCTTTCTTT. The rearrangement uses TRBV7-9 and TRBJ1-1; D is unresolved. Germline V gene lookup returns CDR1 SEHNR and CDR2 FQNEAQ (reference sequence). The CDR3 covers 13 residues. The V end lost 7 bases, the J end lost 4 bases, and 13 bases lay between the germline ends.

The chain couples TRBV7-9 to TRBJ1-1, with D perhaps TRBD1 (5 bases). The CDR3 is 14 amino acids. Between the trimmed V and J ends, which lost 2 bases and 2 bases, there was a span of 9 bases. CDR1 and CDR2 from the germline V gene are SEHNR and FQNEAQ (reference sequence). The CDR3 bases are TGTGCCAGCAGCTTACTTCAGGGTAACACTGAAGCTTTCTTT. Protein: CASSLLQGNTEAFF.

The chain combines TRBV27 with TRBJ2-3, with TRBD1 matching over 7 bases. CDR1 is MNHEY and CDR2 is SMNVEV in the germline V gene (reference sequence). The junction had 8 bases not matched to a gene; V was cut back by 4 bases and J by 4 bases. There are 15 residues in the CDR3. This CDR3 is CASSSLTGPADTQYF. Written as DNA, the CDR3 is TGTGCCAGCAGTTCCCTGACAGGGCCAGCAGATACGCAGTATTTT.

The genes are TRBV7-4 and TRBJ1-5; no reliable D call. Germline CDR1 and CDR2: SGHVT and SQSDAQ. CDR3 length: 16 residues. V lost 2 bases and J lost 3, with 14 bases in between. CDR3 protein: CASSLIRNSANQPQHF. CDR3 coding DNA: TGTGCCAGCAGCTTAATACGGAACAGTGCCAATCAGCCCCAGCATTTT.

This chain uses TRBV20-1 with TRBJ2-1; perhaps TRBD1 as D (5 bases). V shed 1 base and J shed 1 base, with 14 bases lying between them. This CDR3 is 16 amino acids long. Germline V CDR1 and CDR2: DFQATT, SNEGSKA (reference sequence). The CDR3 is CSARGRAEGSYNEQFF. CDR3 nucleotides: TGCAGTGCTAGAGGCAGGGCGGAAGGGTCCTACAATGAGCAGTTCTTC.

DNA of the CDR3: TGCAGCGTGCCGACAGGGGCCACTGAAGCTTTCTTT. It specifies CSVPTGATEAFF. This chain joins TRBV29-1 and TRBJ1-1; TRBD1 agrees at 8 bases. V dropped 6 bases and J dropped 4; count of bases not matched to a gene: 4. CDR3 size: 12 residues. Germline loops: CDR1 SQVTM, CDR2 ANQGSEA.

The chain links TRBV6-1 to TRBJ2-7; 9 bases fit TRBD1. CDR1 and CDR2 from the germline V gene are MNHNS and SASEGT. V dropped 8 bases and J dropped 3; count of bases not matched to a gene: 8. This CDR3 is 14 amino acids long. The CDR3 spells CASGGQGSVYEQYF. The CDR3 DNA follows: TGTGCCAGCGGAGGACAGGGGAGCGTCTACGAGCAGTACTTC.

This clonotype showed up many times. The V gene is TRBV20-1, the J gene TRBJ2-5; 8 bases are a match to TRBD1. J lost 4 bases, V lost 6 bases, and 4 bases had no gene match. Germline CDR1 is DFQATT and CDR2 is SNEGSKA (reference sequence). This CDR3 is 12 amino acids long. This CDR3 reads CSARGQGETQYF. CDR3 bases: TGCAGTGCCCGCGGACAGGGAGAGACCCAGTACTTC.

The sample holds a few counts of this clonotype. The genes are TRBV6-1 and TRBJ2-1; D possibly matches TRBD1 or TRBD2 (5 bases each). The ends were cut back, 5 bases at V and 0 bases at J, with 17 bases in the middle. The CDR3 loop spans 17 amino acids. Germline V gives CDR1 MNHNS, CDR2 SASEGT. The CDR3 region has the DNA TGTGCCAGCAGTCGCCCCGGGACGTCGAGCTCCTACAATGAGCAGTTCTTC. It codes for CASSRPGTSSSYNEQFF.

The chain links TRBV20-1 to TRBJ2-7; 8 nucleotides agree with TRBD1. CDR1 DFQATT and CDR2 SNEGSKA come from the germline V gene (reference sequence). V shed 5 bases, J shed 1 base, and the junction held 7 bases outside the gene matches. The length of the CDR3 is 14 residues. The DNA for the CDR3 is TGCAGTGCTTACGGACAGGGTGGGTCCTACGAGCAGTACTTC. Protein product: CSAYGQGGSYEQYF.

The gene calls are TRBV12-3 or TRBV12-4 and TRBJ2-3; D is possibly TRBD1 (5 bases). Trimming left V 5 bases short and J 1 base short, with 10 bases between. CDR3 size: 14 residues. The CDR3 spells CASSPRARTDTQYF. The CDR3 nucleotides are TGTGCCAGCAGTCCCAGGGCCCGCACAGATACGCAGTATTTT.

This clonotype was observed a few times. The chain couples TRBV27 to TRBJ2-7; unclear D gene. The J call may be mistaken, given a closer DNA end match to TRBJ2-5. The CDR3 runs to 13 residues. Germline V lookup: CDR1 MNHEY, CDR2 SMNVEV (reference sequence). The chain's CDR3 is CASSLGIWGTQYF. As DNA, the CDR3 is TGTGCCAGCAGTTTAGGGATATGGGGGACCCAGTACTTC.

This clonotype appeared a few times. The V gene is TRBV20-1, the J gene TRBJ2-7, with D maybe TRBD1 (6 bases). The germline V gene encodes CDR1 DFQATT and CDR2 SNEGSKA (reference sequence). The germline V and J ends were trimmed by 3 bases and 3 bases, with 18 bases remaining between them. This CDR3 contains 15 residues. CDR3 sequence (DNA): TGCAGTGCTAGCGGTGGCCAGGGGAGAAACTACGAGCAGTACTTC. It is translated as CSASGGQGRNYEQYF.

CDR3 amino acids: CSAGPGDEQYF. CDR3 DNA: TGCAGTGCTGGGCCAGGGGACGAGCAGTACTTC. V gene TRBV20-1 combines with J gene TRBJ2-7, with D tentatively TRBD1 (6 bases). The CDR3 runs 11 residues. The germline V gene has CDR1 DFQATT and CDR2 SNEGSKA (reference sequence). Trimming took 5 bases from V and 5 from J, leaving 10 bases between them.